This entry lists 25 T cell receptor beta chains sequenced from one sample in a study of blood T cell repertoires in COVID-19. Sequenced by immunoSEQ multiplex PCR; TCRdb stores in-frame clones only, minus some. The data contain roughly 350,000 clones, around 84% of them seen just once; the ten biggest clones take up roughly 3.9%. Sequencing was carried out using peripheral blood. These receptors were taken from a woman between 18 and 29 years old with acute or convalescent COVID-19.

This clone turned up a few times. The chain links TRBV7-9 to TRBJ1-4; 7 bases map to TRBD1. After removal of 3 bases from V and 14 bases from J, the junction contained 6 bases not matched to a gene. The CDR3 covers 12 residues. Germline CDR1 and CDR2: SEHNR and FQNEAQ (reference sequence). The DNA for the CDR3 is TGTGCCAGCAGCTTTCGGGACAGCATTCTGTTTTTT. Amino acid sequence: CASSFRDSILFF.

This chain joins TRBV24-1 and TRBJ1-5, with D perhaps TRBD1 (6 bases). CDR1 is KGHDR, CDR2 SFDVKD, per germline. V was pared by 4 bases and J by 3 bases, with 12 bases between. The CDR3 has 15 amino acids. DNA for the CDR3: TGTGCCACCAGTGAACCCGGGACACCCAATCAGCCCCAGCATTTT. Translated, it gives CATSEPGTPNQPQHF.

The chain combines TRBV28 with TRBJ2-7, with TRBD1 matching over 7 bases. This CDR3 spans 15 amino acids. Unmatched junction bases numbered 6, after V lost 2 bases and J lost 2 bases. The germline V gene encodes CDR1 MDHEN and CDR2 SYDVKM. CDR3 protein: CASSLTTGVTYEQYF. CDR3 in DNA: TGTGCCAGCAGTTTAACAACAGGGGTAACCTACGAGCAGTACTTC.

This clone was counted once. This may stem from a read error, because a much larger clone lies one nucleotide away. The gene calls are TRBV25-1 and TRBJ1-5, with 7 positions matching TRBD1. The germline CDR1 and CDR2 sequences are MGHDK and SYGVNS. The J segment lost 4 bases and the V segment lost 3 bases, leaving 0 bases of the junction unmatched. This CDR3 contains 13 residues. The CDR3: CASSDRGNQPQHF. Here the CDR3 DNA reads TGTGCCAGCAGTGACAGGGGGAATCAGCCCCAGCATTTT. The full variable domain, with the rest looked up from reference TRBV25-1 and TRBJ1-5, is EADIYQTPRYLVIGTGKKITLECSQTMGHDKMYWYQQDPGMELHLIHYSYGVNSTEKGDLSSESTVSRIRTEHFPLTLESARPSHTSQYLCASSDRGNQPQHFGDGTRLSIL.

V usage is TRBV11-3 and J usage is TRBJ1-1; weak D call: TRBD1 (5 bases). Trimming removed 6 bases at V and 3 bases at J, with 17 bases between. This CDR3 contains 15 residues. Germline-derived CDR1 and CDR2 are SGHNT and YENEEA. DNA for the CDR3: TGTGCCAGCAGTTGGGGCGGTGGCGGAGACACTGAAGCTTTCTTT. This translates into CASSWGGGGDTEAFF.

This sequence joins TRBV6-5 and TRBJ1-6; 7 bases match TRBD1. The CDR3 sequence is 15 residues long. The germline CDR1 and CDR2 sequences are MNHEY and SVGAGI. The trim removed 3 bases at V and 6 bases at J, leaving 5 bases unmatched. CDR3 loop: CASSYIQGINSPLHF. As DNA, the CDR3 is TGTGCCAGCAGTTATATACAGGGGATTAATTCACCCCTCCACTTT.

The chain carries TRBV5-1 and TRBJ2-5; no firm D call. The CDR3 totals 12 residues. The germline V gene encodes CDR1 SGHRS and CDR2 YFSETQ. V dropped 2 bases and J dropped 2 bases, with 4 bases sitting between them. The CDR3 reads CASSFLQETQYF. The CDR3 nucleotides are TGCGCCAGCAGCTTTCTTCAAGAGACCCAGTACTTC.

In nucleotides, the CDR3 is TGTGCCAGTAGTATTACGGACAGTGCAGTTCAGCCCCAGCATTTT. This codes for CASSITDSAVQPQHF. The chain recombines TRBV19 with TRBJ1-5, with TRBD1 as a possible D gene (6 bases). The CDR3 totals 15 residues. Trimming took off 3 bases at V and 6 bases at J, with 15 bases between the two ends. CDR1 is LNHDA and CDR2 is SQIVND in the germline V gene (reference sequence).

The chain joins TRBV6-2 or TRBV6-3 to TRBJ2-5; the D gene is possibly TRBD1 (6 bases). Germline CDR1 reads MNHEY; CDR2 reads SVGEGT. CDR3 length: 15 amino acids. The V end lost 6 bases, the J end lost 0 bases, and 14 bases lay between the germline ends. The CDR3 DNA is TGTGCCAGCAGCTCCGGGACACAGTACCAAGAGACCCAGTACTTC. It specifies CASSSGTQYQETQYF.

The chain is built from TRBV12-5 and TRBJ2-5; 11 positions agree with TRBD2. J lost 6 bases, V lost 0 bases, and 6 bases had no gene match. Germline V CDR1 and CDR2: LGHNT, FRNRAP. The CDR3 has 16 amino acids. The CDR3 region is CASGLVTSGARKTQYF. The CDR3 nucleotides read TGTGCTAGTGGTTTGGTGACTAGCGGGGCGCGGAAGACCCAGTACTTC.

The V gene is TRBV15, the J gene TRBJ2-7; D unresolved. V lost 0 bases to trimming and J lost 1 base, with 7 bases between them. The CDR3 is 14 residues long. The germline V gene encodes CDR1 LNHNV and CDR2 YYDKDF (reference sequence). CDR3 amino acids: CATSREGLSYEQYF. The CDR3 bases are TGTGCCACCAGCAGAGAGGGCCTTTCCTACGAGCAGTACTTC. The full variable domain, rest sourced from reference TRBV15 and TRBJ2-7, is DAMVIQNPRYQVTQFGKPVTLSCSQTLNHNVMYWYQQKSSQAPKLLFHYYDKDFNNEADTPDNFQSRRPNTSFCFLDIRSPGLGDTAMYLCATSREGLSYEQYFGPGTRLTVT.

The CDR3 sequence is CASGGTASSYGYTF. CDR3 in DNA: TGTGCCAGTGGAGGGACAGCCTCGTCCTATGGCTACACCTTC. This rearrangement joins TRBV11-3 to TRBJ1-2; TRBD1 matches at 7 bases. The CDR3 runs 14 residues. CDR1 is SGHNT and CDR2 is YENEEA in the germline V gene. Germline trimming cut 9 bases from V and 4 bases from J; bases unmatched to any gene: 11.

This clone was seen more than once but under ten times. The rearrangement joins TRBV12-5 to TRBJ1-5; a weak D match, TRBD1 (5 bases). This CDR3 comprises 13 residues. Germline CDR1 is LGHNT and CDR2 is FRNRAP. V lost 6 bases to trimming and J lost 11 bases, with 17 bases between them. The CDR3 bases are TGTGCTAGTGGCACACTTGGGGGGGTGGCCCAGCATTTT. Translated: CASGTLGGVAQHF.

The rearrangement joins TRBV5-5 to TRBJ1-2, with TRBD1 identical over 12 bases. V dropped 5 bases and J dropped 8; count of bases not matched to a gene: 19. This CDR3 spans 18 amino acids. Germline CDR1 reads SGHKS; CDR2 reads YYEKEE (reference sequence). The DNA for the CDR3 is TGTGCCAGCAGTCTCAGTATCGGTTCAGGGACAGGGGGCGAGGGCTACACCTTC. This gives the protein CASSLSIGSGTGGEGYTF.

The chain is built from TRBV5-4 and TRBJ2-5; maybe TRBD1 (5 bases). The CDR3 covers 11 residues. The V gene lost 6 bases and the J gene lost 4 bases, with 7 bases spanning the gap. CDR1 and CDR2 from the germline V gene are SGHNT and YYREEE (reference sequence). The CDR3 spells CASTDRETQYF. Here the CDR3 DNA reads TGTGCCAGCACCGACAGAGAGACCCAGTACTTC.

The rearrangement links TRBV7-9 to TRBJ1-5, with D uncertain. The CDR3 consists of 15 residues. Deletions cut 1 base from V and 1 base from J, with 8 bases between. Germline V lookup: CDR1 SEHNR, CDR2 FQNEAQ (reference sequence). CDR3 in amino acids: CASSLETDSNQPQHF. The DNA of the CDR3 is TGTGCCAGCAGCTTAGAGACTGACAGCAATCAGCCCCAGCATTTT.

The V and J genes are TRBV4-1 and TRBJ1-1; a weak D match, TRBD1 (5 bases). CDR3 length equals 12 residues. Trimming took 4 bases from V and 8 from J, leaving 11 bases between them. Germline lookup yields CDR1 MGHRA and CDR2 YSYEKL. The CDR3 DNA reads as TGCGCCAGCAGCCCCGGAGGGGAAGAAGCTTTCTTT. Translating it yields CASSPGGEEAFF.

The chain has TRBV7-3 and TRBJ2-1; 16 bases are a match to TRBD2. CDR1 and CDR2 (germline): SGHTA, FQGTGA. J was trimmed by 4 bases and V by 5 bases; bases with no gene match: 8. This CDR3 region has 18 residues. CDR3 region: CASSPGTSGRARYNEQFF. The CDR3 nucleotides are TGTGCCAGCAGCCCCGGGACTAGCGGGAGGGCTCGTTACAATGAGCAGTTCTTC.

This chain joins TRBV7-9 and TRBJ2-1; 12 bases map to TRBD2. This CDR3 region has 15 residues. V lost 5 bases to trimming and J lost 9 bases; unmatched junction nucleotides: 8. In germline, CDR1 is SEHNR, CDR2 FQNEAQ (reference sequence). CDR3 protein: CASSDLAGGVTEQFF. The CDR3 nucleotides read TGTGCCAGCAGCGACCTAGCGGGAGGGGTCACTGAGCAGTTCTTC.

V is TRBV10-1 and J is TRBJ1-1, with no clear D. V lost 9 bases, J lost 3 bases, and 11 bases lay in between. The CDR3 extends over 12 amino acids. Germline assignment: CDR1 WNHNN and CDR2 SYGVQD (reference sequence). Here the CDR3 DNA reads TGCGCCAGGAAACCAACAGACACTGAAGCTTTCTTT. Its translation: CARKPTDTEAFF.

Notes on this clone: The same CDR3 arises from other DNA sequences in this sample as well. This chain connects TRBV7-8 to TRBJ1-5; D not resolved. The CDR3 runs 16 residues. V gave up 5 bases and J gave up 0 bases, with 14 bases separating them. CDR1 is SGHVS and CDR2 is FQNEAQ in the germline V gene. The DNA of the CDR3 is TGTGCCAGCAGCCGTGGGCAGGATTATAGCAATCAGCCCCAGCATTTT. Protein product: CASSRGQDYSNQPQHF.

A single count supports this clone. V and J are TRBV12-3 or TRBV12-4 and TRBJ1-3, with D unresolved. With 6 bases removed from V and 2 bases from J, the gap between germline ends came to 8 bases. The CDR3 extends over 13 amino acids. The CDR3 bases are TGTGCCAGCAGACCGCAGGCTGGAAACACCATATATTTT. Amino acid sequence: CASRPQAGNTIYF.

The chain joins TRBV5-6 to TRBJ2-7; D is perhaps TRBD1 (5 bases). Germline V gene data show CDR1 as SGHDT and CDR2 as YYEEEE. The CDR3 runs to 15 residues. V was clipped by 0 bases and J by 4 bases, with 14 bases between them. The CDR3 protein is CASSLEGLDTYEQYF. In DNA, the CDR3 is TGTGCCAGCAGCTTGGAGGGGCTGGATACGTACGAGCAGTACTTC.

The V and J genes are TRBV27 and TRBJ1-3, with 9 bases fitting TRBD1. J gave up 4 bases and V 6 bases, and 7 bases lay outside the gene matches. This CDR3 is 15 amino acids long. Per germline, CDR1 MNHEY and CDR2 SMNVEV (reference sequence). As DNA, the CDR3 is TGTGCCAGCAGACCGGGACAGGGACGGGGAAACACCATATATTTT. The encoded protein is CASRPGQGRGNTIYF.

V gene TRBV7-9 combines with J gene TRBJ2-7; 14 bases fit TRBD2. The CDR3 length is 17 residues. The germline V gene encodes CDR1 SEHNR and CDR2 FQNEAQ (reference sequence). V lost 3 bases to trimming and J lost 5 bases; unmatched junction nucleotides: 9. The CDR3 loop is CASSFKSGLAGGHEQYF. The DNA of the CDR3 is TGTGCCAGCAGCTTTAAAAGCGGACTAGCGGGAGGACACGAGCAGTACTTC.